The sequence of this TCR beta chain was determined in a study of blood T cells in healthy people across ages. Whole-study results and caveats: Naive T cell percentage and TCR beta diversity correlated strongly. Measured against age, TCR beta diversity per million T cells decreased in a roughly linear manner. Long-lived donors carried more naive CD4+ cells and greater diversity than aged donors.

The use of a sample-barcoded 5' primer and a J-beta primer mix characterized a second PCR of about 7 to 12 cycles. TCRdb analysed the 5' RACE reads with MiXCR anew, one entry per CDR3 protein. The sample includes 750,000 to 1,000,000 distinct CDR3 sequences, just under 30% of them seen just once. This clonotype was recorded many times. Its antigen is as yet unknown. Another study also made use of these data, one on T cells of mothers and their children.

Sequences were obtained from blood. The sequence came from a woman aged 40 to 55 in good health.

The CDR3, as DNA: TGCAGCGTTGAGTTACAAGACGAGCAGTACTTC. Protein: CSVELQDEQYF. V gene TRBV29-1 combines with J gene TRBJ2-7; D is uncertain. CDR1 is SQVTM and CDR2 is ANQGSEA in the germline V gene. This CDR3 has 11 residues. Trimming stripped 3 bases from V and 5 bases from J, with 8 bases between.